Shown below are 27 T cell receptor beta chains from a single sample sequenced in a study of cytomegalovirus exposure and HLA in healthy donors (dated by TCRdb to 2017 to 2019). Library preparation used the immunoSEQ multiplex PCR assay. The multiplex PCR relied on a mix of 60 forward primers for TCR Vbeta segments and 13 reverse primers for TCR Jbeta segments. The table comes from immuneACCESS by way of TCRdb, which keeps in-frame sequences with V and J called. Part of the clones is missing from these tables; in studies checked, under half for an unresolved V gene and the rest for unknown reasons. The sample yields 90,000 to 110,000 clones; roughly three quarters were counted once. The ten largest account for 7.7% of the sample. Sequencing was performed on PBMCs. Receptor source: a woman aged 50 to 60 in good health and CMV-seropositive.

The V gene is TRBV30, the J gene TRBJ1-2; 9 bases fit TRBD1. CDR1 GTSNPN and CDR2 SVGIG come from the germline V gene (reference sequence). The V gene end was trimmed by 4 bases and the J gene end by 4 bases; junction bases not matched to a gene: 7. This CDR3 has 14 residues. CDR3 coding DNA: TGTGCCTGGACCCCGGACAGGGGCACCTATGGCTACACCTTC. This encodes CAWTPDRGTYGYTF.

Regarding this clone: An end of the junction does not agree with germline; a read error may underlie this. The chain links TRBV7-2 to TRBJ2-1, with TRBD2 matching 9 bases. This CDR3 spans 16 amino acids. CDR1 is SGHTA and CDR2 is FQGNSA in the germline V gene. The CDR3, as DNA: TGTGCCGGCAGCTTAATTTTGCGGGGGGGCCTCAATGAGCAGTTCTTC. It is translated as CAGSLILRGGLNEQFF.

The rearrangement links TRBV6-1 to TRBJ1-4, with 8 bases matching TRBD1. The V gene end was trimmed by 7 bases and the J gene end by 5 bases; junction bases not matched to a gene: 9. The length of the CDR3 is 15 residues. Germline V gene data show CDR1 as MNHNS and CDR2 as SASEGT. CDR3 sequence reads: CASTSGWTGNEKLFF. DNA of the CDR3: TGTGCCAGCACCTCCGGCTGGACAGGGAATGAAAAACTGTTTTTT.

The V and J genes are TRBV10-3 and TRBJ1-1; TRBD1 matches at 9 bases. CDR3 length: 13 amino acids. V lost 10 bases, J lost 5 bases, and 8 bases stayed unmatched. Germline lookup yields CDR1 ENHRY and CDR2 SYGVKD. Here the CDR3 reads CATIQGAGTEAFF. The CDR3 DNA reads TGTGCCACTATACAGGGGGCTGGGACTGAAGCTTTCTTT.

The J gene is TRBJ2-1, the V gene TRBV5-1; TRBD1 aligns across 9 bases. The CDR3 runs to 16 residues. Germline loops: CDR1 SGHRS, CDR2 YFSETQ. J lost 5 bases, V lost 0 bases, and 6 bases had no gene match. Here the CDR3 DNA reads TGCGCCAGCAGCTTGGAGGCCGGGACAGGGAACAATGAGCAGTTCTTC. Translated, it gives CASSLEAGTGNNEQFF.

The chain links TRBV5-5 to TRBJ1-4; 9 bases map to TRBD1. CDR3 length equals 15 residues. The junction had 5 bases not matched to a gene; V was cut back by 1 base and J by 7 bases. Germline V gives CDR1 SGHKS, CDR2 YYEKEE (reference sequence). The CDR3 DNA reads as TGTGCCAGCAGCTTGATGGACAGGGGAGGTGAAAAACTGTTTTTT. It encodes CASSLMDRGGEKLFF.

The sample holds one count of this clone. In nucleotides, the CDR3 is TGTGCCAGTAGTATTAATCCAGGGTATACCGCTGAAGCTTTCTTT. Translated, it gives CASSINPGYTAEAFF. The genes are TRBV19 and TRBJ1-1; weak D call: TRBD1 (5 bases). Germline V gene sequence: CDR1 LNHDA, CDR2 SQIVND (reference sequence). Trimming removed 3 bases at V and 6 bases at J, with 17 bases between. The CDR3 sequence is 15 residues long.

V and J are TRBV5-6 and TRBJ2-7, with 10 positions matching TRBD2. J was trimmed by 3 bases and V by 0 bases; bases with no gene match: 3. CDR1 is SGHDT and CDR2 is YYEEEE in the germline V gene. CDR3 size: 15 residues. In nucleotides, the CDR3 is TGTGCCAGCAGCTTGGCACTAGCGGGAATCTACGAGCAGTACTTC. Translation: CASSLALAGIYEQYF.

CDR3: CSVGLAGSSYNEQFF. The DNA for the CDR3 is TGCAGCGTTGGCCTGGCGGGGAGCTCCTACAATGAGCAGTTCTTC. The chain couples TRBV29-1 to TRBJ2-1, with TRBD2 as a possible D gene (6 bases). The CDR3 runs to 15 residues. V lost 4 bases and J lost 0, with 13 bases in between. The germline V gene has CDR1 SQVTM and CDR2 ANQGSEA.

This clone is a singleton in its sample. V is TRBV15 and J is TRBJ1-2; no clear D. CDR3 size: 13 residues. The germline V and J ends were trimmed by 8 bases and 3 bases, with 13 bases remaining between them. Germline-derived CDR1 and CDR2 are LNHNV and YYDKDF (reference sequence). The CDR3 is CATGPGAHYGYTF. CDR3 nucleotides: TGTGCCACCGGACCGGGAGCCCACTATGGCTACACCTTC.

This chain links TRBV7-2 with TRBJ2-1; 9 positions match TRBD2. Per the germline V gene, CDR1 is SGHTA and CDR2 is FQGNSA. J gave up 9 bases and V 1 base, and 10 bases lay outside the gene matches. The CDR3 runs 16 residues. The CDR3 sequence: CASSLEGLAGSGEQFF. The DNA of the CDR3 is TGTGCCAGCAGCTTAGAGGGGCTAGCGGGATCCGGTGAGCAGTTCTTC.

J is TRBJ2-1 and V is TRBV5-4; TRBD2 might be the D (5 bases). Trimming removed 6 bases at V and 3 bases at J, with 10 bases between. The germline V gene has CDR1 SGHNT and CDR2 YYREEE (reference sequence). The CDR3 runs 13 residues. CDR3 coding DNA: TGTGCCAGCACCGGCGGGTACTACAATGAGCAGTTCTTC. Protein sequence: CASTGGYYNEQFF.

The V gene is TRBV27, the J gene TRBJ2-1, with TRBD2 as a possible D gene (7 bases). The CDR3 loop spans 15 amino acids. Looked up from germline, CDR1 is MNHEY and CDR2 is SMNVEV (reference sequence). Trimming cost V 3 bases and J 4 bases, with 13 bases left between them. The CDR3 sequence: CASSFEGGNYNEQFF. The CDR3 DNA sequence: TGTGCCAGCAGTTTCGAGGGGGGGAATTACAATGAGCAGTTCTTC.

This clone was recorded only once. V is TRBV18 and J is TRBJ2-7; D might be TRBD1 (6 bases). CDR1 is KGHSH, CDR2 LQKENI, per germline. The CDR3 has 13 amino acids. V was shortened by 3 bases and J by 1 base, with 7 bases between the two germline ends. The CDR3, as DNA: TGTGCCAGCTCACCGGGACAATCCTACGAGCAGTACTTC. Translation gives CASSPGQSYEQYF.

V and J are TRBV9 and TRBJ2-5, with 11 nucleotides matching TRBD2. Trimming removed 4 bases from V and 5 bases from J; junction bases left unmatched: 10. The CDR3 length is 16 residues. Looked up from germline, CDR1 is SGDLS and CDR2 is YYNGEE. CDR3 residues: CASSSIAGGPWETQYF. CDR3 DNA: TGTGCCAGCAGCTCTATAGCGGGAGGGCCCTGGGAGACCCAGTACTTC. The full variable domain, with the rest looked up from reference TRBV9 and TRBJ2-5, is DSGVTQTPKHLITATGQRVTLRCSPRSGDLSVYWYQQSLDQGLQFLIQYYNGEERAKGNILERFSAQQFPDLHSELNLSSLELGDSALYFCASSSIAGGPWETQYFGPGTRLLVL.

V gene TRBV9 combines with J gene TRBJ2-7; 12 bases match TRBD1. CDR1 SGDLS and CDR2 YYNGEE come from the germline V gene. V was clipped by 4 bases and J by 4 bases; unmatched bases: 6. This CDR3 contains 15 residues. The CDR3 sequence is CASSFGTGGGYEQYF. The DNA of the CDR3 is TGTGCCAGCAGCTTTGGGACAGGGGGCGGGTACGAGCAGTACTTC.

This chain connects TRBV27 to TRBJ2-5; 11 bases are a match to TRBD1. CDR1 and CDR2 (germline): MNHEY, SMNVEV (reference sequence). The ends lost 4 bases at V and 5 bases at J; junction bases unmatched: 9. CDR3 length: 16 amino acids. The CDR3 reads CASSSGTGGNSETQYF. In nucleotides, the CDR3 is TGTGCCAGCAGTTCAGGGACAGGGGGAAATTCGGAGACCCAGTACTTC.

The chain employs TRBV6-1 and TRBJ1-1; D is possibly TRBD1 (6 bases). V was trimmed by 5 bases and J by 1 base, leaving 11 bases between them. The V gene's germline CDR1 is MNHNS and CDR2 SASEGT. This CDR3 region has 14 residues. The CDR3: CASSYGGANTEAFF. The DNA for the CDR3 is TGTGCCAGCAGTTATGGGGGCGCGAACACTGAAGCTTTCTTT.

DNA for the CDR3: TGTGCCAGCAGCGAACTAGCGGGTCCCGGACGGGAGCAGTACTTC. Amino acid sequence: CASSELAGPGREQYF. The V call is TRBV14, the J call TRBJ2-7; 9 nucleotides line up with TRBD2. The length of the CDR3 is 15 residues. J was trimmed by 7 bases and V by 5 bases; bases with no gene match: 12. Germline V CDR1 and CDR2: SGHDN, FVKESK.

V is TRBV4-1 and J is TRBJ2-7; D unclear. V gave up 1 base and J gave up 2 bases, with 6 bases separating them. CDR3 size: 13 residues. Germline lookup yields CDR1 MGHRA and CDR2 YSYEKL. The CDR3 loop reads CASSQVVAYEQYF. The DNA of the CDR3 is TGCGCCAGCAGCCAAGTTGTAGCCTACGAGCAGTACTTC.

V is TRBV10-3 and J is TRBJ1-3, with D unresolved. The length of the CDR3 is 14 residues. Trimming removed 4 bases at V and 0 bases at J, with 7 bases between. The germline CDR1 and CDR2 sequences are ENHRY and SYGVKD. CDR3 sequence (DNA): TGTGCCATCAGTGGACGGAGCTCTGGAAACACCATATATTTT. Translated: CAISGRSSGNTIYF.

The J gene is TRBJ1-2, the V gene TRBV27, with TRBD1 matching over 9 bases. The V segment lost 3 bases and the J segment 4 bases; nucleotides outside the gene matches: 6. The CDR3 runs 15 residues. CDR1 is MNHEY, CDR2 SMNVEV, per germline (reference sequence). The CDR3 sequence is CASSLQPGQGYGYTF. The CDR3 DNA is TGTGCCAGCAGTTTGCAACCGGGACAGGGCTATGGCTACACCTTC.

This chain connects TRBV19 to TRBJ2-2, with 13 bases matching TRBD2. The junction had 7 bases not matched to a gene; V was cut back by 5 bases and J by 4 bases. Germline CDR1 reads LNHDA; CDR2 reads SQIVND (reference sequence). The CDR3 spans 17 residues. The CDR3, as DNA: TGTGCCAGTAGTTCGACTAGCGGGGGGCCGAGCACCGGGGAGCTGTTTTTT. This encodes CASSSTSGGPSTGELFF.

This chain links TRBV5-1 with TRBJ2-3, with TRBD1 matching 8 bases. The V segment lost 5 bases and the J segment 0 bases; nucleotides outside the gene matches: 2. This CDR3 contains 14 residues. In germline, CDR1 is SGHRS, CDR2 YFSETQ. In DNA, the CDR3 is TGCGCCAGCAGAAGGGACAGGAGCACAGATACGCAGTATTTT. It is translated as CASRRDRSTDTQYF.

The chain links TRBV10-3 to TRBJ2-7, with 7 bases that match TRBD2. V was clipped by 8 bases and J by 5 bases; unmatched bases: 9. This CDR3 region has 13 residues. Germline CDR1 is ENHRY and CDR2 is SYGVKD. The DNA for the CDR3 is TGTGCCATCGCAGCGGGGATGCTTAACGAGCAGTACTTC. Residues: CAIAAGMLNEQYF.

The sample holds one count of this clone. The chain recombines TRBV9 with TRBJ2-5, with D perhaps matching TRBD1 (5 bases). CDR3 size: 14 residues. Germline CDR1 SGDLS, CDR2 YYNGEE. The ends were cut back, 5 bases at V and 4 bases at J, with 15 bases in the middle. The CDR3 nucleotides read TGTGCCAGCAGTGACCTCAGGGATGGAGAGACCCAGTACTTC. It translates to CASSDLRDGETQYF.

The chain uses TRBV10-3 and TRBJ1-6; D might be TRBD1 (6 bases). The CDR3 extends over 14 amino acids. Trimming left V 3 bases short and J 7 bases short, with 10 bases between. Germline CDR1 ENHRY, CDR2 SYGVKD. CDR3 sequence (DNA): TGTGCCATCAGTGAAGGGGGTAGCAATTCACCCCTCCACTTT. It specifies CAISEGGSNSPLHF.